A single sample is the source of the 27 T cell receptor beta chains below, sequenced in a study of shared clonotypes between healthy human individuals. Generated by immunoSEQ multiplex PCR, the TCRdb table keeps only in-frame clones and is missing some. The sample consists of about 1.5 million clones, approximately 96% of them appearing once. The specimen sequenced was naive CD4+ T cells sorted from blood. The subset was: CD45RA+ positively selected. Receptor source: a man between 25 and 39 years old in good health.

The chain is built from TRBV20-1 and TRBJ2-1; D remains ambiguous. CDR1 and CDR2 from the germline V gene are DFQATT and SNEGSKA (reference sequence). This CDR3 spans 11 amino acids. V lost 4 bases to trimming and J lost 9 bases, with 10 bases between them. CDR3 DNA: TGCAGTGCTATAGGAGTATTTGAGCAGTTCTTC. Amino acids: CSAIGVFEQFF.

The chain employs TRBV29-1 and TRBJ1-1, with 7 nucleotides matching TRBD1. Per the germline V gene, CDR1 is SQVTM and CDR2 is ANQGSEA. J was trimmed by 4 bases and V by 4 bases; bases with no gene match: 3. The CDR3 is 12 residues long. The CDR3 spells CSVVPGGTEAFF. In nucleotides, the CDR3 is TGCAGCGTTGTACCAGGGGGCACTGAAGCTTTCTTT.

This rearrangement joins TRBV15 to TRBJ2-7, with 7 bases fitting TRBD2. In germline, CDR1 is LNHNV, CDR2 YYDKDF (reference sequence). This CDR3 contains 16 residues. The V gene end was trimmed by 0 bases and the J gene end by 1 base; junction bases not matched to a gene: 6. The CDR3 DNA reads as TGTGCCACCAGCAGAGATGAGACTAGCATTTCCTACGAGCAGTACTTC. Amino acids: CATSRDETSISYEQYF.

About this clone itself: The sample holds other DNA sequences that translate to the same CDR3. This chain joins TRBV5-1 and TRBJ2-3, with TRBD2 matching over 8 bases. V shed 2 bases, J shed 4 bases, and the junction held 3 bases outside the gene matches. This CDR3 has 14 amino acids. Germline V gene lookup returns CDR1 SGHRS and CDR2 YFSETQ. DNA of the CDR3: TGCGCCAGCAGCTTAGCGGGAGCATCAGATACGCAGTATTTT. Translating gives CASSLAGASDTQYF. The full variable domain, in which reference TRBV5-1 and TRBJ2-3 provide the parts outside the CDR3, is KAGVTQTPRYLIKTRGQQVTLSCSPISGHRSVSWYQQTPGQGLQFLFEYFSETQRNKGNFPGRFSGRQFSNSRSEMNVSTLELGDSALYLCASSLAGASDTQYFGPGTRLTVL.

The CDR3 DNA sequence: TGTGCCAGCAGGTGGAGGGGGCCGCCTAATCAGCCCCAGCATTTT. Translation: CASRWRGPPNQPQHF. The rearrangement links TRBV28 to TRBJ1-5; 7 nucleotides align to TRBD1. The CDR3 runs 15 residues. In germline, CDR1 is MDHEN, CDR2 SYDVKM. Trimming removed 6 bases from V and 4 bases from J; junction bases left unmatched: 9. Together with reference TRBV28 and TRBJ1-5, the CDR3 gives the full variable domain: DVKVTQSSRYLVKRTGEKVFLECVQDMDHENMFWYRQDPGLGLRLIYFSYDVKMKEKGDIPEGYSVSREKKERFSLILESASTNQTSMYLCASRWRGPPNQPQHFGDGTRLSIL.

The chain is built from TRBV6-5 and TRBJ1-3; D is possibly TRBD1 (5 bases). The CDR3 runs 15 residues. Trimming took off 5 bases at V and 0 bases at J, with 11 bases between the two ends. Germline V gene sequence: CDR1 MNHEY, CDR2 SVGAGI. CDR3 in amino acids: CASSRDRSSGNTIYF. The DNA for the CDR3 is TGTGCCAGCAGTCGGGACCGGAGCTCTGGAAACACCATATATTTT.

The chain couples TRBV2 to TRBJ2-7, with 13 bases fitting TRBD2. The germline V gene encodes CDR1 SNHLY and CDR2 FYNNEI. V gave up 2 bases and J gave up 4 bases; unmatched junction bases: 5. This CDR3 contains 16 residues. The DNA of the CDR3 is TGTGCCAGCAGTGAAAGCCCGGGACTAGCGGGATACGAGCAGTACTTC. This translates into CASSESPGLAGYEQYF.

CDR3 sequence: CASSPRMGETQYF. In DNA form, the CDR3 reads TGTGCCAGCAGCCCGCGGATGGGAGAGACCCAGTACTTC. The gene calls are TRBV7-3 and TRBJ2-5, with no clear D. This CDR3 region has 13 residues. The germline V and J ends were trimmed by 5 bases and 4 bases, with 11 bases remaining between them. Germline V gene sequence: CDR1 SGHTA, CDR2 FQGTGA.

The rearrangement joins TRBV15 to TRBJ2-7; either TRBD1 or TRBD2 may fit D (5 bases each). Germline CDR1 reads LNHNV; CDR2 reads YYDKDF (reference sequence). This CDR3 region has 16 residues. Trimming took 0 bases from V and 2 from J, leaving 14 bases between them. The CDR3 DNA follows: TGTGCCACCAGCAGAGATCCCCGGGGACCCCCCTACGAGCAGTACTTC. This encodes CATSRDPRGPPYEQYF.

The rearrangement joins TRBV2 to TRBJ2-3; D is undetermined. Germline V gives CDR1 SNHLY, CDR2 FYNNEI. The V end was cut by 1 base, the J end by 0 bases, with 5 bases between. The CDR3 loop spans 14 amino acids. The CDR3 bases are TGTGCCAGCAGTGAAGTTGGCAGCACAGATACGCAGTATTTT. It encodes CASSEVGSTDTQYF.

The rearrangement joins TRBV11-2 to TRBJ2-2; TRBD1 matches at 7 bases. The V gene's germline CDR1 is SGHAT and CDR2 FQNNGV. The CDR3 is made up of 15 amino acids. With V trimmed by 5 bases and J by 6 bases, 9 bases remained unmatched. CDR3 amino acids: CASSQGEMRSGELFF. The CDR3 region has the DNA TGTGCCAGCAGCCAGGGGGAGATGAGGTCCGGGGAGCTGTTTTTT.

V is TRBV5-3 and J is TRBJ2-7; 13 nucleotides align to TRBD2. TRBV5-3 qualifies as an ORF whose function is uncertain. The length of the CDR3 is 18 residues. Losses at the gene ends were 3 bases for V and 5 bases for J; bases not matched to a gene: 14. CDR3 loop: CARSWTLAGGPRRNEQYF. As DNA, the CDR3 is TGTGCCAGAAGCTGGACACTAGCGGGAGGGCCTAGGCGGAACGAGCAGTACTTC.

Concerning this clone: Other DNA sequences within the sample encode an identical CDR3. The chain carries TRBV7-9 and TRBJ2-7, with TRBD1 matching 11 bases. The CDR3 is 15 residues long. V trimming: 5 bases; J trimming: 5 bases; junction bases outside the gene matches: 8. CDR1 and CDR2 from the germline V gene are SEHNR and FQNEAQ (reference sequence). CDR3 sequence: CASSAGTGGEHEQYF. CDR3 sequence (DNA): TGTGCCAGCAGCGCAGGGACAGGGGGTGAACACGAGCAGTACTTC.

The chain recombines TRBV6-6 with TRBJ2-1; 9 bases agree with TRBD1. CDR1 and CDR2 from the germline V gene are MNHNY and SVGAGI (reference sequence). V trimming: 3 bases; J trimming: 3 bases; junction bases outside the gene matches: 6. CDR3 length: 16 residues. The CDR3 DNA reads TGTGCCAGCAGTTATCCGCCGGGACAGGGCTACAATGAGCAGTTCTTC. Translated: CASSYPPGQGYNEQFF.

This clone was seen just once. V and J are TRBV5-4 and TRBJ2-5, with TRBD2 matching 7 bases. The CDR3 spans 13 residues. The germline gives CDR1 SGHNT, CDR2 YYREEE (reference sequence). J was trimmed by 5 bases and V by 4 bases; bases with no gene match: 5. The CDR3 nucleotides are TGTGCCAGCAGCCGGGGGAGGGAGGAGACCCAGTACTTC. Translating it yields CASSRGREETQYF.

This chain uses TRBV9 with TRBJ2-7; D gene uncertain. Trimming pared 0 bases from V and 6 bases from J, leaving 10 bases between. Germline-derived CDR1 and CDR2 are SGDLS and YYNGEE. CDR3 size: 13 residues. CDR3 sequence (DNA): TGTGCCAGCAGCGTAGAGACGACCGGCGAGCAGTACTTC. It yields the protein CASSVETTGEQYF.

This chain uses TRBV11-3 with TRBJ2-3, with 11 bases lining up with TRBD2. The CDR3 spans 15 residues. Losses at the gene ends were 7 bases for V and 3 bases for J; bases not matched to a gene: 6. Germline values: CDR1 SGHNT, CDR2 YENEEA. DNA of the CDR3: TGTGCCAGCACTCAAACTAGCGGGAGTACAGATACGCAGTATTTT. Amino acid sequence: CASTQTSGSTDTQYF.

V usage is TRBV4-3 and J usage is TRBJ2-7; 7 positions agree with TRBD1. V was clipped by 0 bases and J by 0 bases; unmatched bases: 8. This CDR3 has 17 residues. Germline V gene sequence: CDR1 LGHNA, CDR2 YSLEER. The CDR3 nucleotides are TGCGCCAGCAGCCAAGATTTAATGACAGGGAGCTCCTACGAGCAGTACTTC. It encodes CASSQDLMTGSSYEQYF.

This chain links TRBV7-9 with TRBJ2-6; TRBD2 is a possible D gene (5 bases). The CDR3 has 17 residues. The V and J ends lost 2 bases and 2 bases respectively, with 13 bases between them. CDR1 is SEHNR, CDR2 FQNEAQ, per germline (reference sequence). In DNA form, the CDR3 reads TGTGCCAGCAGCTTATTGGGCGGGCTTCCTGGGGCCAACGTCCTGACTTTC. This translates into CASSLLGGLPGANVLTF. The complete variable domain, with remaining parts taken from reference TRBV7-9 and TRBJ2-6, reads DTGVSQNPRHKITKRGQNVTFRCDPISEHNRLYWYRQTLGQGPEFLTYFQNEAQLEKSRLLSDRFSAERPKGSFSTLEIQRTEQGDSAMYLCASSLLGGLPGANVLTFGAGSRLTVL.

The chain couples TRBV6-1 to TRBJ2-5; no definite D call. The CDR3 loop spans 13 amino acids. Per germline, CDR1 MNHNS and CDR2 SASEGT. Trimming pared 3 bases from V and 5 bases from J, leaving 10 bases between. The CDR3 DNA sequence: TGTGCCAGCAGTGATCTGTCTGCGGAGACCCAGTACTTC. Protein: CASSDLSAETQYF.

V usage is TRBV7-2 and J usage is TRBJ2-1; a weak D match, TRBD2 (6 bases). V was clipped by 6 bases and J by 9 bases, with 18 bases between them. Germline values: CDR1 SGHTA, CDR2 FQGNSA. The CDR3 length is 14 residues. In DNA form, the CDR3 reads TGTGCCAGCAGTTATTCCGGGAGCTTCGGTGAGCAGTTCTTC. It translates to CASSYSGSFGEQFF.

CDR3 bases: TGTGCCAGCAGTTTATATATGCTCCGGGACAGGGCGTCCTACGAGCAGTACTTC. Encoded protein: CASSLYMLRDRASYEQYF. V is TRBV28 and J is TRBJ2-7; 9 positions match TRBD1. Germline loops: CDR1 MDHEN, CDR2 SYDVKM. The CDR3 covers 18 residues. The trim removed 1 base at V and 1 base at J, leaving 11 bases unmatched.

As for this clone: This sample also contains other DNA sequences that code for the same CDR3. The rearrangement joins TRBV27 to TRBJ2-7; D tentatively reads TRBD1 or TRBD2 (5 bases each). The CDR3 totals 14 residues. Germline-derived CDR1 and CDR2 are MNHEY and SMNVEV (reference sequence). V was pared by 5 bases and J by 4 bases, with 15 bases between. CDR3 DNA: TGTGCCAGCAGTCCCTCGGGGCGGGCATACGAGCAGTACTTC. Translation gives CASSPSGRAYEQYF.

The chain carries TRBV28 and TRBJ1-2, with 9 bases identical to TRBD1. The CDR3 length is 15 residues. V shed 10 bases and J 2 bases; nucleotides not matched to a gene: 11. Germline CDR1 is MDHEN and CDR2 is SYDVKM. The CDR3 reads CAIYQQGAVNYGYTF. The CDR3 coding sequence is TGTGCCATTTACCAACAGGGGGCAGTGAACTATGGCTACACCTTC.

This clone showed up just once. The chain recombines TRBV15 with TRBJ2-7; D remains ambiguous. CDR1 is LNHNV, CDR2 YYDKDF, per germline (reference sequence). V was cut by 4 bases and J by 0 bases, with 13 bases left in between. The CDR3 is made up of 15 amino acids. The DNA of the CDR3 is TGTGCCACCAGCAACGAAATGGGAAGCTCCTACGAGCAGTACTTC. Residues: CATSNEMGSSYEQYF.

The rearrangement joins TRBV4-3 to TRBJ2-7, with TRBD2 identical over 8 bases. The CDR3 is 16 amino acids. CDR1 is LGHNA and CDR2 is YSLEER in the germline V gene. V shed 1 base and J 5 bases; nucleotides not matched to a gene: 10. In DNA, the CDR3 is TGCGCCAGCAGCCAAGCCTCCCCGGGAGGGCCCGACGAGCAGTACTTC. It specifies CASSQASPGGPDEQYF.

This rearrangement joins TRBV7-2 to TRBJ1-1, with D unclear. Between the trimmed V and J ends, which lost 1 base and 1 base, there was a span of 10 bases. The germline gives CDR1 SGHTA, CDR2 FQGNSA. This CDR3 contains 15 residues. This CDR3 is CASSLVSGENTEAFF. For the CDR3, the DNA is TGTGCCAGCAGCTTAGTCTCTGGCGAGAACACTGAAGCTTTCTTT.